This paragraph covers one T cell receptor (beta chain) sequence. This clonotype is medium-sized (0.01 to 0.1%) in terms of sample share. Its antigen specificity is not known. No much larger clonotype is one base removed from it; base qualities were not supplied. The sample originates from a study of T cell repertoires in aging, cancer and after chemotherapy (dated by TCRdb to about 2019). The study in broad terms: Six donor age groups were covered, ranging from 30 or younger up to 70 or older, and each group contained at least three individuals. In the solid tumor group, the paired samples taken before and after chemotherapy came from patients with brain tumors (glioblastoma) who were receiving therapy based on temozolomide. In total, the full dataset held 8.9 million or so TCR reads. The study profiled peripheral blood TCR beta repertoires from healthy donors and cancer patients to examine immunoaging and T cell reconstitution after chemotherapy. Alongside 95 to 100 healthy donors serving as a reference group, the cohort included 200 to 250 cancer patients, of whom more than 85 had hematological cancers and fewer than 140 had solid cancers.

Multiplex touch-down PCR with a mixed TRB-A/B primer pool was used to amplify rearranged TRB sequences covering the V, D and J segments. Illumina adapters and sample indices were added to the amplicons in two consecutive PCR reactions performed with Phusion HS II polymerase. After gel purification with the NucleoSpin Gel and PCR Clean-up kit, the amplicons were checked using Qubit and an Agilent 2100 Bioanalyzer. Sequencing of libraries was carried out on an Illumina MiSeq in 600-cycle, single-indexed, paired-end runs. On the study's bioinformatics: MiXCR versions 2.12 and 3.0.5 were used to process the TRB sequences. A clone was defined as each unique CDR3 nucleotide sequence, and only productive sequences supported by at least two reads were kept. The repertoire metrics were Shannon diversity, evenness, clonality (calculated as one minus evenness), and diversity profiles parameterized by alpha from 0 to 5. The IGoR algorithm was used to calculate generation probabilities of clones in the paired pre- and post-chemotherapy samples. TCRdb cleaned the public reads at Q25 with fastp, built clones with MiXCR and kept in-frame beta chains. All rows with the same CDR3 protein become a single entry with the most common DNA and genes. None of the V and J calls come from the authors' own analysis; TCRdb made them. The sample contains over 950 distinct CDR3 sequences, 25% to 35% of them found a single time. The ten largest clones represent about two thirds of the sample.

Genomic DNA extracted from peripheral blood, rather than sorted cells or RNA, was used as the source for amplification of TCR beta rearrangements. Overall study results and their limits: Significantly lower blood TCR diversity and higher clonality were observed in untreated patients with hematological or solid cancers than in age-matched healthy donors. In both cancer cohorts, the median generation probability rose over the chemotherapy interval, which suggests that the repertoire was reconstituted through rebound thymic output. In healthy donors, the decline in TCR diversity with age was mainly due to loss of richness, whereas in cancer patients loss of evenness also played a role. According to the authors, the repertoire data do not permit conclusions about immunological memory after chemotherapy.

This TCR derives from a human donor with a solid tumor. Sequencing input: blood.

The CDR3 loop reads CASSFIGGDRGTGELFF. The DNA is TGTGCCAGCAGTTTCATTGGGGGGGACAGGGGGACCGGGGAGCTGTTTTTT. The V and J genes are TRBV28 and TRBJ2-2; 11 middle bases align to TRBD1. The CDR1 and CDR2 encoded by the germline V gene are MDHEN and SYDVKM. Counted from cysteine to phenylalanine, this CDR3 has 17 amino acids. The read is trimmed to its CDR3 DNA, 51 bases read in frame from base 1. Here V drops 3 bases and J drops 5 bases, and the junction holds 8 bases not matched to any gene.